The clone carrying this T cell receptor (beta chain) has a count of ten or more. RNA transcripts provided the source from which TCR beta CDR3 regions were amplified. Using the HTBI primer set, a first-round RT-PCR was run on the TCR CDR3. Using its own MiXCR run on the multiplex PCR reads, TCRdb lists one record per CDR3 protein. The sample consists of 600,000 to 700,000 distinct CDR3 sequences, roughly 14% of them appearing once. The sample originates from a study of T cells in Graves' hyperthyroidism and ophthalmopathy. The CDR3 consists of 15 residues. Trimming shortened V by 6 bases and J by 3 bases, and 14 bases separated the two germline ends. Germline loops: CDR1 MNHEY, CDR2 SMNVEV (reference sequence). From around 11 ml of fresh peripheral blood, PBMCs were isolated.

This sequence originates from a woman in her thirties or forties with Graves' ophthalmopathy. Input material: blood. The rearrangement uses TRBV27 and TRBJ2-2; a weak D match, TRBD1 (5 bases). CDR3 in DNA: TGTGCCAGCAGCCCCTGGGCAGGGTACACCGGGGAGCTGTTTTTT. Translation: CASSPWAGYTGELFF.